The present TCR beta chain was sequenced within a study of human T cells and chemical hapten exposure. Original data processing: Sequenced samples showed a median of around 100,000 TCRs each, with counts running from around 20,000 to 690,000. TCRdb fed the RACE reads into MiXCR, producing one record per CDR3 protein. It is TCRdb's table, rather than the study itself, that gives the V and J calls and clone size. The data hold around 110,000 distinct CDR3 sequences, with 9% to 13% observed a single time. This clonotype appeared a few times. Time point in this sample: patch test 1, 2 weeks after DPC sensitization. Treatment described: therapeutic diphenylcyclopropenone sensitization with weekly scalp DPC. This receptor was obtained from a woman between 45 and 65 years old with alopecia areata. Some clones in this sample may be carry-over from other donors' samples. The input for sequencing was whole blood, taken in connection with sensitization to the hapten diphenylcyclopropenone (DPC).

The CDR3, as DNA: TGTGCCAGCAGCCCAGATGTTGGGTTAGCTTCCTACGAGCAGTACTTC. This sequence encodes CASSPDVGLASYEQYF. This chain links TRBV7-6 with TRBJ2-7; D not resolved. Looked up from germline, CDR1 is SGHVS and CDR2 is FNYEAQ. V was clipped by 5 bases and J by 1 base, with 18 bases between them. This CDR3 has 16 amino acids.